The 14 T cell receptor beta chains below were found in one sample sequenced in a study of T cell responses to AZD1222 COVID-19 vaccine (dated by TCRdb to the early 2020s). This specimen's time point label, interpreted: about 28 days (+/-7) after the second vaccine dose. The library relied on the immunoSEQ multiplex PCR assay. TCRdb's version of the immuneACCESS table is confined to in-frame rearrangements and falls short of the full clone set. An unresolved V gene accounts for under half of the shortfall where checked; the remainder is of unknown origin. Present in this sample are 150,000 to 250,000 clones, approximately 91% of which were seen just once. The ten largest clones represent about 3.5% of the sample. The sequencing here drew on peripheral blood, taken 28 days after the second AZD1222 dose. All receptors come from an adult who received the AZD1222 COVID-19 vaccine.

The J gene is TRBJ2-3, the V gene TRBV28; D remains unclear. This CDR3 contains 16 residues. Trimming left V 3 bases short and J 1 base short, with 14 bases between. Per germline, CDR1 MDHEN and CDR2 SYDVKM. As DNA, the CDR3 is TGTGCCAGCAGTTTTGTCAGTGGGCGAGGCACAGATACGCAGTATTTT. Its protein product is CASSFVSGRGTDTQYF.

As concerns this clone: Other nucleotide sequences in the sample specify the same CDR3. In DNA, the CDR3 is TGTGCCTGGAGTCCGGGACATAAGAACACTGAAGCTTTCTTT. This translates into CAWSPGHKNTEAFF. V gene TRBV30 combines with J gene TRBJ1-1; D might be TRBD1 (6 bases). Germline V lookup: CDR1 GTSNPN, CDR2 SVGIG (reference sequence). This CDR3 is 14 amino acids long. V lost 2 bases and J 1 base, leaving 11 bases between the germline ends.

This clone was seen only a few times. V and J are TRBV7-8 and TRBJ2-1; D is undetermined. Germline lookup yields CDR1 SGHVS and CDR2 FQNEAQ. Trimming removed 7 bases from V and 3 bases from J, with 13 bases in between. The CDR3 loop spans 14 amino acids. CDR3 sequence: CASKVSTIYNEQFF. CDR3 in DNA: TGTGCCAGCAAGGTTAGCACTATCTACAATGAGCAGTTCTTC.

This clone has just a few counts. V is TRBV4-3 and J is TRBJ2-1, with D possibly matching TRBD2 (5 bases). CDR3 length: 17 residues. CDR1 and CDR2 (germline): LGHNA, YSLEER. Trimming shortened V by 1 base and J by 6 bases, and 19 bases separated the two germline ends. The CDR3 reads CASSQVGKGPEGNEQFF. The CDR3 DNA is TGCGCCAGCAGCCAAGTGGGGAAGGGCCCAGAGGGCAATGAGCAGTTCTTC.

The CDR3 sequence is CASSVARGAGHISGANTGELFF. In DNA form, the CDR3 reads TGTGCCAGCAGCGTAGCCCGGGGGGCAGGCCACATTAGCGGGGCCAACACCGGGGAGCTGTTTTTT. The chain couples TRBV9 to TRBJ2-2; 8 nucleotides agree with TRBD2. V gave up 0 bases and J gave up 2 bases; unmatched junction bases: 21. The CDR3 sequence is 22 residues long. Germline assignment: CDR1 SGDLS and CDR2 YYNGEE.

V is TRBV7-3 and J is TRBJ2-4, with a tentative D call TRBD2 (5 bases). The CDR3 extends over 13 amino acids. Trimming removed 5 bases from V and 9 bases from J, with 14 bases in between. From germline, CDR1 is SGHTA and CDR2 FQGTGA. The CDR3 nucleotides are TGTGCCAGCAGCATCGAAGACGGAGGCATTCAGTACTTC. Translating gives CASSIEDGGIQYF.

V gene TRBV6-6 combines with J gene TRBJ1-5; D not certain. The germline CDR1 and CDR2 sequences are MNHNY and SVGAGI (reference sequence). V dropped 4 bases and J dropped 4 bases, with 5 bases sitting between them. The CDR3 consists of 12 residues. The CDR3 here is CASSFLNQPQHF. The CDR3 nucleotides are TGTGCCAGCAGTTTCTTAAATCAGCCCCAGCATTTT.

This chain links TRBV5-1 with TRBJ2-5, with TRBD1 identical over 7 bases. The CDR3 contains 18 residues. V lost 0 bases to trimming and J lost 1 base; unmatched junction nucleotides: 12. Germline V gene data show CDR1 as SGHRS and CDR2 as YFSETQ. CDR3 sequence: CASSLGHRGLRTQETQYF. CDR3 nucleotides: TGCGCCAGCAGCTTGGGCCACAGGGGCCTTCGGACCCAAGAGACCCAGTACTTC.

The CDR3: CASSKGASRTEAFF. DNA for the CDR3: TGTGCCAGCAGCAAAGGTGCTTCGAGAACTGAAGCTTTCTTT. The chain combines TRBV21-1 with TRBJ1-1. TRBV21-1 corresponds to a pseudogene. This CDR3 is built from 14 residues.

V is TRBV28 and J is TRBJ2-5; 12 positions agree with TRBD2. The CDR3 loop spans 22 amino acids. After removal of 4 bases from V and 5 bases from J, the junction contained 26 bases not matched to a gene. The germline V gene encodes CDR1 MDHEN and CDR2 SYDVKM. CDR3 protein: CASSSIRTGGLTSGSARETQYF. In DNA, the CDR3 is TGTGCCAGCAGTTCCATTAGGACAGGGGGTCTGACTAGCGGGAGTGCCCGGGAGACCCAGTACTTC.

This clone was found a few times. This chain connects TRBV11-3 to TRBJ2-1; 8 positions match TRBD1. Germline V gene sequence: CDR1 SGHNT, CDR2 YENEEA. This CDR3 is built from 16 residues. V shed 7 bases, J shed 9 bases, and the junction held 17 bases outside the gene matches. The CDR3 DNA is TGTGCCAGCACCCACCGCGGTCAGGGGGCGGGTGCTGAGCAGTTCTTC. Translation gives CASTHRGQGAGAEQFF. Full variable domain (outside the CDR3, taken from reference TRBV11-3 and TRBJ2-1): EAGVVQSPRYKIIEKKQPVAFWCNPISGHNTLYWYLQNLGQGPELLIRYENEEAVDDSQLPKDRFSAERLKGVDSTLKIQPAELGDSAVYLCASTHRGQGAGAEQFFGPGTRLTVL.

The gene calls are TRBV9 and TRBJ2-2, with 9 bases that match TRBD1. There are 16 residues in the CDR3. Trimming cost V 3 bases and J 7 bases; bases outside gene matches: 10. The germline gives CDR1 SGDLS, CDR2 YYNGEE. The CDR3 DNA is TGTGCCAGCAGCGATACCCCGGGACAGGGTTACGGGGAGCTGTTTTTT. Encoded protein: CASSDTPGQGYGELFF.

The chain couples TRBV5-4 to TRBJ2-7, with D maybe TRBD2 (6 bases). V lost 2 bases and J 4 bases, leaving 16 bases between the germline ends. Germline loops: CDR1 SGHNT, CDR2 YYREEE (reference sequence). The CDR3 is 15 amino acids. The CDR3 spells CASSFWEEGVYEQYF. The CDR3 coding sequence is TGTGCCAGCAGCTTCTGGGAGGAAGGGGTTTACGAGCAGTACTTC.

The gene calls are TRBV11-2 and TRBJ2-5, with D uncertain. Trimming left V 2 bases short and J 1 base short, with 8 bases between. The CDR3 is made up of 14 amino acids. Germline CDR1 is SGHAT and CDR2 is FQNNGV. CDR3 sequence (DNA): TGTGCCAGCAGCTTATATACGGCCCAAGAGACCCAGTACTTC. Its translation: CASSLYTAQETQYF.